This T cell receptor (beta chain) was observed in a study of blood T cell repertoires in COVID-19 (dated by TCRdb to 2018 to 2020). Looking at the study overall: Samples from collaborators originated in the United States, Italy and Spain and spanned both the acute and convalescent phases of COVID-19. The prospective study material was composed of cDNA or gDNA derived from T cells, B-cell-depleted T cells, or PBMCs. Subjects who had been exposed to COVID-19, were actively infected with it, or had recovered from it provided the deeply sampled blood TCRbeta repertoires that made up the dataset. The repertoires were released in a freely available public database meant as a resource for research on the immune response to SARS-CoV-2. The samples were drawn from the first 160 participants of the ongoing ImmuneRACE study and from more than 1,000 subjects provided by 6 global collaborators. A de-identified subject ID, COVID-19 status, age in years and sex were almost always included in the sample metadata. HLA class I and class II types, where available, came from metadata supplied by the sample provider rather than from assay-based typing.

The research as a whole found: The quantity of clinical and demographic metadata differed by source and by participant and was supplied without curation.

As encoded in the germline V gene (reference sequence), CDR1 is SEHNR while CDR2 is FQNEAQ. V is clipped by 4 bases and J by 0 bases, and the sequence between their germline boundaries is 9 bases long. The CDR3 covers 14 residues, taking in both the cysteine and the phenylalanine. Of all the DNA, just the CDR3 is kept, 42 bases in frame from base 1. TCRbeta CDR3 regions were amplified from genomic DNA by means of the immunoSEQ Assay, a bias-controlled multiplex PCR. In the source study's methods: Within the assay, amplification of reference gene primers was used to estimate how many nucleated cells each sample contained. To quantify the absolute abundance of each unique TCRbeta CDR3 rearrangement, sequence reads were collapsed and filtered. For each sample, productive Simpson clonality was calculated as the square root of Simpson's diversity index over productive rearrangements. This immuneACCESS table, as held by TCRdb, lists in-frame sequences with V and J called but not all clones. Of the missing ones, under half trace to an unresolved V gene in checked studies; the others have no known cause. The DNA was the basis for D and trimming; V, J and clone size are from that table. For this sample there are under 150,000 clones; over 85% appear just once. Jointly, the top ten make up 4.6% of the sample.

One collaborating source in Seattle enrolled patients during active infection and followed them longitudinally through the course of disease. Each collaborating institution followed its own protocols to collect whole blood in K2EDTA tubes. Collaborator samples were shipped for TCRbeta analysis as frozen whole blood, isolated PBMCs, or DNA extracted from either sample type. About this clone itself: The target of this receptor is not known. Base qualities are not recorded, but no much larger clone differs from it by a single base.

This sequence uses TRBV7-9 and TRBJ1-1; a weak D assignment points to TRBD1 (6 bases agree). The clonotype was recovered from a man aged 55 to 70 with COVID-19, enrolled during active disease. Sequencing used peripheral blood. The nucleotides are TGTGCCAGCAGCTCGGGACACCTGAACACTGAAGCTTTCTTT. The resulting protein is CASSSGHLNTEAFF.